Listed here are 2 T cell receptor beta chains from one sample, sequenced in a study of blood T cell repertoires in COVID-19. The assay was immunoSEQ multiplex PCR, and TCRdb's table has in-frame clones only and misses some. The table records roughly 250,000 clones, approximately 87% of them present only once. Sequences were obtained from peripheral blood. These receptors all come from a woman younger than 45 with COVID-19, enrolled during active disease.

A few counts support this clone. The chain recombines TRBV6-2 or TRBV6-3 with TRBJ2-3, with 8 bases identical to TRBD2. The CDR3 extends over 15 amino acids. V trimming: 2 bases; J trimming: 2 bases; junction bases outside the gene matches: 3. Per the germline V gene, CDR1 is MNHEY and CDR2 is SVGEGT. CDR3: CASSYGGGSTDTQYF. CDR3 DNA: TGTGCCAGCAGTTACGGCGGGGGGTCCACAGATACGCAGTATTTT.

The chain carries TRBV7-6 and TRBJ2-3; D is uncertain. The CDR3 has 15 amino acids. Trimming removed 4 bases at V and 4 bases at J, with 15 bases between. Germline V lookup: CDR1 SGHVS, CDR2 FNYEAQ. CDR3 region: CASSSIISGADTQYF. DNA for the CDR3: TGTGCCAGCAGCTCAATTATATCCGGAGCAGATACGCAGTATTTT.